This T cell receptor (beta chain) derives from a study of neurological immune-mediated disorders. Regarding the study as a whole: HTLV-1-associated myelopathy had the most TCR clonal expansion, whereas multiple sclerosis had the least (lower than in healthy controls).

This CDR3 has 14 amino acids. Germline lookup yields CDR1 MNHNS and CDR2 SASEGT. Trimming cost V 6 bases and J 3 bases; bases outside gene matches: 5. The cDNA was synthesized by 5'RACE incorporating 10-nucleotide random UMIs. One entry per CDR3 protein, called by TCRdb with MiXCR from the 5' RACE reads. The sample lists almost 85,000 distinct CDR3 sequences, 2.5% to 3% seen once, with about 1% in the top ten. Of note for this clonotype: Its antigen is not identified.

Unsorted libraries were prepared from 2 million PBMCs that had been stored at -80 C. This chain connects TRBV6-1 to TRBJ1-1; TRBD1 matches 9 bases. This TCR was sampled from a woman between 25 and 40 years old with multiple sclerosis. Input material: PBMCs. Written as DNA, the CDR3 is TGTGCCAGCAGGGGGACAGGGCTGGACACTGAAGCTTTCTTT. Its translation: CASRGTGLDTEAFF.